This T cell receptor (beta chain) was captured by sequencing in a study of cytomegalovirus exposure and HLA in healthy donors (dated by TCRdb to about 2017). Concerning the study at large: According to an earlier analysis of several hundred of the donors, about 190 million T cells yielded some 120 million unique TCR beta sequences and approximately 300 Gb of sequence data. To decide whether each TCR beta V gene segment behaved as functional or pseudogenic, an earlier analysis of over 500 of the donors relied on high-throughput TCR beta sequencing. HLA typing covered class I and class II loci at four-digit resolution. Typing coverage varied by locus: roughly 629-640 donors for A, B, C, DRB1 and DQB1; approximately 520 for DQA1; over 600 for DPA1; 450 to 480 for DPB1. High-throughput TCR immunosequencing, statistical association of individual TCRs with disease status, and machine learning were combined to predict cytomegalovirus infection status. In addition to the first cohort of about 650 subjects, a separate validation cohort of 120 different subjects was used. A later analysis re-analyzed previously published TCR beta repertoires from 550 to 700 donors and added high-resolution HLA genotyping to study TCR occurrence patterns. The later analysis used no new phenotypic data to find candidate immune exposures, relying instead on TCR beta sequences and their occurrence across donors. Across about 370 genotyped donors of the cohort, an average of roughly 230,000 unique TCR beta nucleotide sequences per donor were sequenced, and 15% to 20% of those sequences were non-productive. Several DR-DQ haplotypes were treated as single units for association and clustering because of strong linkage in the cohort. The aim of the study was to test whether cataloging public T cell receptors could identify signatures of past pathogen exposure. An early release covering around 630 HLA-typed donors comprised approximately 300 gigabases of sequencing data and roughly 86 million unique TCR sequences. Every repertoire in the discovery cohort had been generated on one and the same sequencing platform. Of the approximately 400 genotyped donors, 81% were placed in the genetic ancestry cluster associated with self-reported Caucasian donors. Genome-wide SNP genotypes for about 65% of the roughly 700 donors were used in a later genetic analysis, which treated that subset as a discovery cohort. Donor age, sex, ethnicity and CMV serostatus were compiled alongside the repertoire data. Using immunosequencing, the study profiled T cell repertoires from about 610 subjects and related those repertoires to cytomegalovirus serostatus.

The cohort consisted of 670 or so healthy bone marrow donors. At the time of sampling, all cohort members were nominally healthy, though unrecorded immune exposures were likely present. The donor was CMV seropositive and belonged to the group of around 300 seropositive cohort members. A peripheral blood sample was collected from each donor, and TCR beta sequencing was performed on peripheral blood mononuclear cells. Genomic DNA extraction from the blood cell samples was performed with the Qiagen DNeasy Blood Extraction Kit. Libraries were constructed by the immunoSEQ multiplex PCR assay. For the multiplex PCR, a mixture combining 60 forward primers for TCR Vbeta segments and 13 reverse primers for TCR Jbeta segments was used. The CDR3 region of rearranged TCR beta genes was amplified from genomic DNA by a multiplex PCR assay. Amplified TCR beta libraries were sequenced as 87-base-pair reads on the Illumina HiSeq System. From the authors' description of their analysis: In a later analysis, about 80 million unique TCR beta chains were counted across the approximately 640 repertoires, and roughly 11 million of these chains were shared by at least two donors. Raw reads were error-corrected and collapsed into unique sequences by a nearest-neighbor algorithm in which closely related sequences were merged to remove PCR and sequencing errors. To assign V, D and J gene segments, CDR3 sequences were aligned to IMGT reference sequences. For a sequence to be retained, a match of at least six nucleotides to both a V gene segment and a J gene segment was required. A rearrangement was called productive if the CDR3 had no stop codons and remained in frame with V and J, and every other rearrangement was called non-productive. CDR3 was defined according to IMGT convention as the region running from the second conserved V-encoded cysteine to the conserved J-encoded phenylalanine. Sequences without an unambiguous match to a single V gene segment were excluded from the earlier analysis of a few hundred of the donors. An earlier analysis of a few hundred of the donors called V segments functional above 56.7% productive rearrangements and segregating when the between-donor standard deviation exceeded 5%. A statistical classification framework was built to diagnose cytomegalovirus status from the catalog of TCR beta chain sequences. A later analysis assigned V and J genes by comparing TCR nucleotide sequences with IMGT/GENE-DB human TR gene sequences. A later analysis assigned CDR3 sequences and most-parsimonious VDJ recombination scenarios with the TCRdist pipeline. In a later analysis, each TCR beta chain was defined by its CDR3 amino acid sequence together with its V-gene family, and reads without a unique V-gene family were excluded. As a way to deal with suspected cross-contamination and a sequencing artifact, a later analysis dropped 450 to 700 nucleotide sequences that were highly shared and had low generation probability. In a later analysis, a clonal expansion index for each public chain was calculated from normalized within-repertoire ranks of inferred template counts. A later analysis computed generation probabilities with a VDJ recombination model fitted to out-of-frame rearrangements, and checked the results against IGoR. In a later analysis, TCR-TCR, TCR-HLA and TCR-CMV co-occurrence was scored with hypergeometric tests, and a repertoire-size bias correction was applied to TCR pairs. In a later analysis, false discovery rates were estimated by permuting HLA or CMV assignments 20 times. In a later analysis, co-occurring TCRs were grouped with DBSCAN, and TCRdist sequence similarity was added when clustering was performed within HLA-allele-positive subsets. Repertoires with fewer than 30,000 or more than 120,000 public chains were left out of co-occurrence clustering, as were a handful of repertoires with anomalous nucleotide sharing. TCRdb took over this immuneACCESS table, retaining in-frame rearrangements with V and J assigned. Such tables are incomplete; in checked studies, under half of the missing clones stem from an unresolved V gene, and the remainder is unexplained. That table furnishes V, J and clone size, whereas the DNA furnished D and trimming. The sample table shows some 140,000 clones, and 70% to 80% are seen once. The ten top clones hold roughly 13% of the sample.

From the cysteine through the phenylalanine, the CDR3 covers 16 amino acids. Only the CDR3 portion is preserved as DNA: 48 bases, with reading frame beginning at the first base. V and J are truncated by 1 base and 1 base respectively, leaving an intervening sequence of 13 bases. In the germline V gene, CDR1 corresponds to SGHVS and CDR2 to FNYEAQ. Overall results and qualifications from the work: HLA typing was unavailable for some donors at each locus, so association tests used only the typed subset. In an earlier analysis of some 640 of the donors, most TCR beta V segments were observed in productive rearrangements about 87% or about 30% of the time, broadly matching IMGT annotations. The earlier analysis of 587 of the donors excluded fewer than 20 rarely observed V segments, including chromosome 9 orphons, because counts were too low. Presence/absence analyses assumed roughly uniform sequencing depth across donors, an assumption that may not hold. Correlated functional status among segregating V segments might reflect linkage disequilibrium, but an unknown experimental factor could not be ruled out. A later analysis associated around 16,000 TCR beta sequences with specific HLA alleles at a false discovery rate of 0.05. In a later analysis, most CMV-associated TCR beta chains were found to appear HLA-restricted, with HLA associations seemingly driven largely by CMV exposure. A total of fewer than 200 TCR beta chains were listed by the study as associated with cytomegalovirus. A later genetic analysis associated a missense DCLRE1C variant with V-gene and J-gene trimming of TCR beta chains, and an independent cohort replicated the association. While some public TCRs were present in many individuals, most TCR sequences turned up only very rarely across donors. Some IMGT-functional V segments, including TRBV6-2 and TRBV6-3, could not be distinguished by the 87-base-pair reads and were therefore excluded. Three of the identified cytomegalovirus-associated TCR beta chains were confirmed in vitro to be specific for cytomegalovirus antigens. According to a later analysis, TCR association rates differed among HLA loci, with DRB1 alleles showing the most associated TCRs and HLA-C alleles showing the fewest. According to a later genetic analysis, donors in an Asian-associated ancestry cluster had fewer N-insertions in productive TCRs than the approximately 650-donor mean. According to the authors, the approach could potentially be generalized to other disease states and immunological phenotypes. The classifier was reported to diagnose cytomegalovirus status with high specificity and sensitivity in both the original cohort and the validation cohort. Immune exposure information for the cohort was limited to CMV serostatus. In this cohort, only TCR beta chains were sequenced, and detectable features were limited by the absence of alpha or paired-chain data. Strong co-occurrence of HLA alleles, especially DR and DQ, made assigning TCR associations to individual alleles difficult. Compared with equally common non-associated chains, HLA-associated TCR beta chains in a later analysis were more clonally expanded and had lower generation probabilities. A further reported finding was that TCR beta sequences accurately predicted the HLA-A and HLA-B alleles for most subjects in the first cohort. A group of highly shared sequence variants was considered likely to be a technical artifact of the sequencing pipeline. In a later analysis, several top co-occurrence clusters were reported to appear linked to parvovirus B19, influenza, CMV and Epstein-Barr virus.

About this clone: Its specific antigen is unknown. No clone much larger than this one lies a single base away; base qualities are absent.

This chain is built from TRBV7-6 and TRBJ1-1; the D region possibly corresponds to TRBD1 (5 bases align). The TCR comes from a man younger than 45 in good health and CMV-seropositive. The sequenced sample consisted of PBMCs. The DNA reads TGTGCCAGCAGCTTAGGGAGGGGCTTCGGGAACACTGAAGCTTTCTTT. This sequence encodes CASSLGRGFGNTEAFF.